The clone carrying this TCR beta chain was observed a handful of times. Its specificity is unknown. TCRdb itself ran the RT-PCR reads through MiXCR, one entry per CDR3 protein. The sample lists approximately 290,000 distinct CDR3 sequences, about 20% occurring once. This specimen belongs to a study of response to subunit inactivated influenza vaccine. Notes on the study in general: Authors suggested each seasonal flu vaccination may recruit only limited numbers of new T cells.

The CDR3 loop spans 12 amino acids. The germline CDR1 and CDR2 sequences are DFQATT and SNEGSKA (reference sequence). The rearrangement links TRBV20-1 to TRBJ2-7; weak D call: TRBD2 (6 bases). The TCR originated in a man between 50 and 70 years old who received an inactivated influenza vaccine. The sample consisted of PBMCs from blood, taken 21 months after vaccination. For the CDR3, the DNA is TGCACCCCCCTTAGCGGCTCCTACGAGCAGTACTTC. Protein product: CTPLSGSYEQYF.